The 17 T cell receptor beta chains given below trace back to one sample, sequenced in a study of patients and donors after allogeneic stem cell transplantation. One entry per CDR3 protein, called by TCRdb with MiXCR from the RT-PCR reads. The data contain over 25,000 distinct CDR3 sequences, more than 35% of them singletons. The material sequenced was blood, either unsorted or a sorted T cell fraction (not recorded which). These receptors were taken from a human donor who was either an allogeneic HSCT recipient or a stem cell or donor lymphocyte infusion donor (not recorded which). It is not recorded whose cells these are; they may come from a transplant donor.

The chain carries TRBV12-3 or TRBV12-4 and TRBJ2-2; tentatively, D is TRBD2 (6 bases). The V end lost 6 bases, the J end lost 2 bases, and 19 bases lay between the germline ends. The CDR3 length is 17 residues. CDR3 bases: TGTGCCAGCAGCTTCTTAGCGGTCCACGCCAACACCGGGGAGCTGTTTTTT. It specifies CASSFLAVHANTGELFF.

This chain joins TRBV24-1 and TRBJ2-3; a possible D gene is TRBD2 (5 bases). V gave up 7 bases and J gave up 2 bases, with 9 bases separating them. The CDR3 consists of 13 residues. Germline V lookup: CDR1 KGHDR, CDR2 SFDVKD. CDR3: CATRYRDTDTQYF. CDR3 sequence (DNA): TGTGCCACCAGATACCGGGACACAGATACGCAGTATTTT.

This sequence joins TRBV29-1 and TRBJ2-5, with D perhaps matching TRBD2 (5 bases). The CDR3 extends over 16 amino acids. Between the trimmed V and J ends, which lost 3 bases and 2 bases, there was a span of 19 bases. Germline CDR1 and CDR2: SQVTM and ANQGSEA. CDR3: CSVDGIQKHRQETQYF. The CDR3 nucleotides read TGCAGCGTTGACGGGATACAAAAACACCGACAAGAGACCCAGTACTTC.

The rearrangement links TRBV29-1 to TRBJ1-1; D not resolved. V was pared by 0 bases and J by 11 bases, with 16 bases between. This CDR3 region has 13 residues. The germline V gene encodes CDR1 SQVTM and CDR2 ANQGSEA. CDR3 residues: CSVEDLEFREAFF. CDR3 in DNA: TGCAGCGTTGAAGATCTCGAGTTTCGGGAGGCTTTCTTT.

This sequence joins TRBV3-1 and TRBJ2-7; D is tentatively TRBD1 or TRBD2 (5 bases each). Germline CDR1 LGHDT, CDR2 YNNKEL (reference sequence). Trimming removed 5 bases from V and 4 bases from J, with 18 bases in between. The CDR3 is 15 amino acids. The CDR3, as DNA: TGTGCCAGCAGCACGGGACCTCCGGCTAAATACGAGCAGTACTTC. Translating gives CASSTGPPAKYEQYF.

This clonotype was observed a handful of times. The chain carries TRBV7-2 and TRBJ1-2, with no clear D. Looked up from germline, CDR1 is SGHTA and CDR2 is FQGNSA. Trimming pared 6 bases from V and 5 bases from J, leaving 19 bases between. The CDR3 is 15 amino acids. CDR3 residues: CASRPTSTVWYGYTF. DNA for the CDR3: TGTGCCAGCAGGCCGACAAGCACGGTTTGGTATGGCTACACCTTC.

CDR3 residues: CASSPSLRAGDTQYF. The CDR3 DNA is TGTGCCAGCAGCCCCTCGCTTCGGGCGGGGGATACGCAGTATTTT. This chain connects TRBV9 to TRBJ2-3; tentatively, D is TRBD2 (6 bases). Germline V lookup: CDR1 SGDLS, CDR2 YYNGEE. CDR3 length: 15 residues. V lost 4 bases and J 6 bases, leaving 18 bases between the germline ends.

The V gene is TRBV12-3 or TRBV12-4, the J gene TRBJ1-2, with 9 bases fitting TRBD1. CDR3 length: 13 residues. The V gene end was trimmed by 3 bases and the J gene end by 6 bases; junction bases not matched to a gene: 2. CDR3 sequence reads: CASSLRTGDGYTF. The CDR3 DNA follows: TGTGCCAGCAGTTTGCGGACAGGGGATGGCTACACCTTC.

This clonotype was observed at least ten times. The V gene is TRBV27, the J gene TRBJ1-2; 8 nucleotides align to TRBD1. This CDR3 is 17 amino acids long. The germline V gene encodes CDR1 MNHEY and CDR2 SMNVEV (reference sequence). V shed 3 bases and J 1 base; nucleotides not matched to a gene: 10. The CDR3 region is CASSFLPGQEDNYGYTF. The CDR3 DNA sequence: TGTGCCAGCAGTTTCCTACCGGGACAGGAGGATAACTATGGCTACACCTTC.

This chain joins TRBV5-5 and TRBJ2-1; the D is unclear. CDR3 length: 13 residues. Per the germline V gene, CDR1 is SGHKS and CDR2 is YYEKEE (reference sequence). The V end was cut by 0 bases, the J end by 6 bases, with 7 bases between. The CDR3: CASSLGVLNEQFF. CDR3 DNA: TGTGCCAGCAGCTTGGGAGTACTCAATGAGCAGTTCTTC.

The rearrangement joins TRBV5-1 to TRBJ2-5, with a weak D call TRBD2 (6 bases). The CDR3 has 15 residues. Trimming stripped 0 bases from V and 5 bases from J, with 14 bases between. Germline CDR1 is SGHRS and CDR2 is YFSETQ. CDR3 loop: CASSLAAAAGETQYF. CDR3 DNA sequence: TGCGCCAGCAGCTTGGCAGCGGCCGCGGGGGAGACCCAGTACTTC. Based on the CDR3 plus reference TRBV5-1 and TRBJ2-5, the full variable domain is KAGVTQTPRYLIKTRGQQVTLSCSPISGHRSVSWYQQTPGQGLQFLFEYFSETQRNKGNFPGRFSGRQFSNSRSEMNVSTLELGDSALYLCASSLAAAAGETQYFGPGTRLLVL.

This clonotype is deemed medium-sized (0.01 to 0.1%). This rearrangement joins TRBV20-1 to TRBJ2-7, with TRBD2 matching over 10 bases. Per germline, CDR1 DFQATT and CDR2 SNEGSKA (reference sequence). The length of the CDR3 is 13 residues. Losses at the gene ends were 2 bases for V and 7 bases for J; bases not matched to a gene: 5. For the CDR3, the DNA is TGCAGTGCTAGAAAAGGACTAGCGGAGGAGCAGTACTTC. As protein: CSARKGLAEEQYF.

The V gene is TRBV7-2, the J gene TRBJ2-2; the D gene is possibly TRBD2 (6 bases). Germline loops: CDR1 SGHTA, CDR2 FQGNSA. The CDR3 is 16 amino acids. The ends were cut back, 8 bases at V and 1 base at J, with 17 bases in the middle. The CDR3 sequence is CASQFGGRKNTGELFF. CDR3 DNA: TGTGCCAGCCAATTCGGAGGGAGGAAGAACACCGGGGAGCTGTTTTTT.

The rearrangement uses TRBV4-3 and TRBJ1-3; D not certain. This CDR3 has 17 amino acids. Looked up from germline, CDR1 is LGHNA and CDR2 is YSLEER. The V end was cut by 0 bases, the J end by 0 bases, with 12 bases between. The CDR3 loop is CASSQDHSFSSGNTIYF. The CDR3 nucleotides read TGCGCCAGCAGCCAAGACCACAGCTTTAGCTCTGGAAACACCATATATTTT.

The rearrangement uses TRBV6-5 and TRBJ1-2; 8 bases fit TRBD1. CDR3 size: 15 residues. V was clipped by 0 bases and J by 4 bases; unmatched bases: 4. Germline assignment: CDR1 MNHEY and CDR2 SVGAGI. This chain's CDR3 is CASSYSLTGAYGYTF. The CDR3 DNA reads TGTGCCAGCAGTTACTCATTGACAGGGGCCTATGGCTACACCTTC.

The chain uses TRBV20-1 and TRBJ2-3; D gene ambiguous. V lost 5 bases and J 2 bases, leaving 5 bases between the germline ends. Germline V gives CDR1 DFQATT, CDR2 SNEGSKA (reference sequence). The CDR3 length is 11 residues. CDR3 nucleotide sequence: TGCAGTGCTCCGACCACAGATACGCAGTATTTT. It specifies CSAPTTDTQYF.

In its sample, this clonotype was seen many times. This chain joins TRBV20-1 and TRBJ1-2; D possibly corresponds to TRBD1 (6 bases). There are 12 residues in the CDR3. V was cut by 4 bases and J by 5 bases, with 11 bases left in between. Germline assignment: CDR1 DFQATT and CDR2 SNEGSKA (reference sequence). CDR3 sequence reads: CSATGAGYGYTF. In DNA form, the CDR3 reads TGCAGTGCTACAGGGGCGGGGTATGGCTACACCTTC.